This T cell receptor (beta chain) was captured in a study of T cell responses to AZD1222 COVID-19 vaccine. TCRdb keeps only in-frame clones here, not all; method: immunoSEQ multiplex PCR. The data contain approximately 140,000 clones, 75% to 95% of them singletons. A note on this clone: The antigen is not known.

The CDR3 covers 15 residues. V was pared by 3 bases and J by 6 bases, with 6 bases of the junction left unmatched. Germline CDR1 MNHEY, CDR2 SMNVEV (reference sequence). Overall study results and limits: Repertoires were sampled only after the peak T cell response. CD4 TCRs covered the whole spike, strongest at regions 160-218 and 743-854. Clonal diversity may have been underestimated, and the donors were mostly white British, with more females than males.

This specimen was peripheral blood, taken 28 days after the second AZD1222 dose. The sequence was obtained from an adult who received the AZD1222 COVID-19 vaccine. The V and J genes are TRBV27 and TRBJ1-2, with 11 bases that match TRBD1. CDR3 loop: CASSFGTGGLNGYTF. In DNA form, the CDR3 reads TGTGCCAGCAGTTTTGGGACAGGGGGACTAAATGGCTACACCTTC.